This T cell receptor beta chain is drawn from a study of T cells in Graves' hyperthyroidism and ophthalmopathy. Study details: It was at initial diagnosis, before any treatment, that peripheral blood was collected.

Whole-study results and caveats: Before onset, ophthalmopathy was predicted by the model a median roughly 6.8 months earlier.

The CDR3 extends over 14 amino acids. Trimming left V 5 bases short and J 7 bases short, with 17 bases between. CDR1 and CDR2 from the germline V gene are SEHNR and FQNEAQ (reference sequence). RNA transcripts served as the template for amplifying TCR beta CDR3 regions. The HTBI primer set was used in a first-round RT-PCR of the TCR CDR3. From the multiplex PCR reads, TCRdb called clonotypes with MiXCR, one entry per CDR3 protein. The sample has fewer than 850,000 distinct CDR3 sequences, 17% seen once. This clonotype was counted many times. Its antigen is currently unknown. This chain connects TRBV7-9 to TRBJ1-1, with D perhaps matching TRBD1 (6 bases). The sample taken for sequencing was blood. The clonotype originates from a man aged 45-65 years with Graves' hyperthyroidism. The CDR3 bases are TGTGCCAGCAGCGCATCCGAGGGGGTACTTGAAGCTTTCTTT. Translation: CASSASEGVLEAFF.